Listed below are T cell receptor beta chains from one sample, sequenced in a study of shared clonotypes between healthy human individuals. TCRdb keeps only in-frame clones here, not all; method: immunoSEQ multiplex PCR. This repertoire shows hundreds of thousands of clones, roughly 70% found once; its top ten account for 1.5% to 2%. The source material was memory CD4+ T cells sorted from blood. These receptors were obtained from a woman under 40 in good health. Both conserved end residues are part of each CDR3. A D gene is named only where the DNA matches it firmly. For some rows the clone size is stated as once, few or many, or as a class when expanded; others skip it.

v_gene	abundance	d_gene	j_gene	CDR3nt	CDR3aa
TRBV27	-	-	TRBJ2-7	TGTGCCAGCAGTACGGGCCCCCAGGGCGTCTACGAGCAGTACTTC	CASSTGPQGVYEQYF
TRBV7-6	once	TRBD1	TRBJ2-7	TGTGCCAGCAGCGCTGACAGGGGGCGGACCTACGAGCAGTACTTC	CASSADRGRTYEQYF
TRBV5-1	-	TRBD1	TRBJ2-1	TGCGCCAGCAGCTTGGGACAGGGGGCTACCATTAGTGGCAATGAGCAGTTCTTC	CASSLGQGATISGNEQFF
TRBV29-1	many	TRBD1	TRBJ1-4	TGCAGCGTTGAAGGGGACAGGGATGAAAAACTGTTTTTT	CSVEGDRDEKLFF
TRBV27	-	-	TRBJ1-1	TGTGCCAGCAGTTCTCGGAGGTTAAGTGGGAACACTGAAGCTTTCTTT	CASSSRRLSGNTEAFF
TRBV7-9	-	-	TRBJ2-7	TGTGCCAGCAGCTCCGAAGCGGCCCGCTACGAGCAGTACTTC	CASSSEAARYEQYF
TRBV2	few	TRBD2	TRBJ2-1	TGTGCCAGCAGGGGAATAGCGGGAGGCTACAATGAGCAGTTCTTC	CASRGIAGGYNEQFF
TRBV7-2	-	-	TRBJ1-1	TGTGCCAGCAGCCTCGGCGGATGGGGGATGAACACTGAAGCTTTCTTT	CASSLGGWGMNTEAFF
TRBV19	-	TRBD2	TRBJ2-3	TGTGCCACAAAGGGGAGGGCTGCTTACACAGATACGCAGTATTTT	CATKGRAAYTDTQYF
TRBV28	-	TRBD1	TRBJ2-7	TGTGCCAGCACCCAAATCCGGACAGGGGGCCACGAGCAGTACTTC	CASTQIRTGGHEQYF
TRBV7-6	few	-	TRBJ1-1	TGTGCCAGCACCCCAGGGGTGCGGTTGAACACTGAAGCTTTCTTT	CASTPGVRLNTEAFF
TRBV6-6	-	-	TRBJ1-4	TGTGCCAGCAGTTACTGGGGGCTCGGTCAAAAACTGTTTTTT	CASSYWGLGQKLFF
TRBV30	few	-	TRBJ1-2	TGTGCCTGGAGTGTAATGGGGGGATCGTACTTC	CAWSVMGGSYF
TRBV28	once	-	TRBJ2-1	TGTGCCAGCAGACCGGGACTTTTTAATGAGCAGTTCTTC	CASRPGLFNEQFF
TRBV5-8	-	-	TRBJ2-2	TGTGCCAGCAGCTTGGGTCGGACGAACACCGGGGAGCTGTTTTTT	CASSLGRTNTGELFF
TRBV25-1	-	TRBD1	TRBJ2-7	TGTGCCAGCAGTGAACGCCAAGGGACAGGGGGCTACGAGCAGTACTTC	CASSERQGTGGYEQYF
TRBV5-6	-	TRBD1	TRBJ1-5	TGTGCCAGCAGCTTGTTTGGGACAGGGTCTCAGCCCCAGCATTTT	CASSLFGTGSQPQHF
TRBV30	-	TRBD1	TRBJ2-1	TGTGCGAGATCCAAACAGGGGGCGAGGTACAATGAGCAGTTCTTC	CARSKQGARYNEQFF
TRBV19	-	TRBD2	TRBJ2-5	TGTGCCAGTAGTATTAGTCGTACGGGCCTAGCGGGAGATTCAGAAGAGACCCAGTACTTC	CASSISRTGLAGDSEETQYF
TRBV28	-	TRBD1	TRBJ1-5	TGTGCCAGCAGCCCTCCCCCTCAGGGGGGGGGTCAGCCCCAGCATTTT	CASSPPPQGGGQPQHF
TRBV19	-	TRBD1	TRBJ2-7	TGTGCCAGTAGTGCGACAGGGCCGCACGAGCAGTACTTC	CASSATGPHEQYF
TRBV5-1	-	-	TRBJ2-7	TGCGCCAGCAGCCTAGACCCGGGGGCCTACGAGCAGTACTTC	CASSLDPGAYEQYF
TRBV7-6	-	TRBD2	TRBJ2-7	TGTGCCAGCAGCCAGCTAGCGGGAGTCTCCGGGCAGTACTTC	CASSQLAGVSGQYF
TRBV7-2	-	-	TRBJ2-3	TGTGCCAGCAGCTCCGGGACCCTGGTGAATACGCAGTATTTT	CASSSGTLVNTQYF
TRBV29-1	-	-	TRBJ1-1	TGCAGCACCCAGACGGTGAACACTGAAGCTTTCTTT	CSTQTVNTEAFF
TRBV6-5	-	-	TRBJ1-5	TGTGCCAGCAGCACTGACAGGTGGGGACAGCCCCAGCATTTT	CASSTDRWGQPQHF
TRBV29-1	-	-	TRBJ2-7	TGCAGCGTTGATGGGGGTTCTGAGCAGTACTTC	CSVDGGSEQYF
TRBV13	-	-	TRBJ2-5	TGTGCCAGCAGCTCCACTGGGGAACGGCAAGAGACCCAGTACTTC	CASSSTGERQETQYF
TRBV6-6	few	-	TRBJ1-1	TGTGCCAGCAGTAAATCCCCGGGACAGAACACTGAAGCTTTCTTT	CASSKSPGQNTEAFF
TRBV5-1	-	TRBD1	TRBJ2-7	TGCGCCAGCACTTATGGTCCAGGGGGCACCTACGAGCAGTACTTC	CASTYGPGGTYEQYF
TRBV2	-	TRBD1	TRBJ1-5	TGTGCCAGCAGTGAGACAGGGACGAGCAATCAGCCCCAGCATTTT	CASSETGTSNQPQHF
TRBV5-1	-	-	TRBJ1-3	TGCGCCAGCAGCTATACTCTAGGCTCTGGAAACACCATATATTTT	CASSYTLGSGNTIYF
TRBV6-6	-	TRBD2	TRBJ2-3	TGTGCCAGCAGTTACCAGACTAGCGGAAGCACAGATACGCAGTATTTT	CASSYQTSGSTDTQYF
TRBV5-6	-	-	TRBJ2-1	TGTGCCAGCAGCTTGGATGGTGGCAGGATTTACAATGAGCAGTTCTTC	CASSLDGGRIYNEQFF
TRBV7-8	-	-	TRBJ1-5	TGTGCCAGCAGACTATTCGGTAGGACCCTGGGAAATCAGCCCCAGCATTTT	CASRLFGRTLGNQPQHF
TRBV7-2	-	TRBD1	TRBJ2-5	TGTGCCAGCAGCTTTACAGGGGCAACAGAGACCCAGTACTTC	CASSFTGATETQYF
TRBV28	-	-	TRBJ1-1	TGTGCCAGCCGTGGGCCCATGAACACTGAAGCTTTCTTT	CASRGPMNTEAFF
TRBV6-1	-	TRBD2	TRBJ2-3	TGTGCCAGCAGTGTACACAGGACTAGCGGGAGAGGCACAGATACGCAGTATTTT	CASSVHRTSGRGTDTQYF
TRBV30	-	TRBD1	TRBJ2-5	TGTGCCTGGATAGGGGGACAGGGGGGAATTGGGACCCAGTACTTC	CAWIGGQGGIGTQYF
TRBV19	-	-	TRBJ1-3	TGTGCCAGTTTGTCTGAATGGGGAGTTGGAAACACCATATATTTT	CASLSEWGVGNTIYF
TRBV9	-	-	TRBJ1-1	TGTGCCAGCAGCTCCCACGGGAACACTGAAGCTTTCTTT	CASSSHGNTEAFF
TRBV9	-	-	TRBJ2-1	TGTGCCAGCAGCCCCGATACTAGTGGCGAGCAGTTCTTC	CASSPDTSGEQFF
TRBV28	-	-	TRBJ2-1	TGTGCCAGCAACCCCGGACCCTACAATGAGCAGTTCTTC	CASNPGPYNEQFF
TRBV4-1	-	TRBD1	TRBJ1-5	TGCGCCAGCAGCCCTGGACAGGGAGGAGGGAGGAGGCATCAGCCCCAGCATTTT	CASSPGQGGGRRHQPQHF
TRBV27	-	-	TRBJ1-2	TGTGCCAGCAGTATAACCCTAGGGGGGAACTATGGCTACACCTTC	CASSITLGGNYGYTF
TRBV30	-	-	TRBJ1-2	TGTGCCTGGAGTTCCTCCGGGGCGAATGGCTACACCTTC	CAWSSSGANGYTF
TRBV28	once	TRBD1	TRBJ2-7	TGTGCCAGCAGTTTATATGGGAGTGGACAGGGAAGCTACGAGCAGTACTTC	CASSLYGSGQGSYEQYF